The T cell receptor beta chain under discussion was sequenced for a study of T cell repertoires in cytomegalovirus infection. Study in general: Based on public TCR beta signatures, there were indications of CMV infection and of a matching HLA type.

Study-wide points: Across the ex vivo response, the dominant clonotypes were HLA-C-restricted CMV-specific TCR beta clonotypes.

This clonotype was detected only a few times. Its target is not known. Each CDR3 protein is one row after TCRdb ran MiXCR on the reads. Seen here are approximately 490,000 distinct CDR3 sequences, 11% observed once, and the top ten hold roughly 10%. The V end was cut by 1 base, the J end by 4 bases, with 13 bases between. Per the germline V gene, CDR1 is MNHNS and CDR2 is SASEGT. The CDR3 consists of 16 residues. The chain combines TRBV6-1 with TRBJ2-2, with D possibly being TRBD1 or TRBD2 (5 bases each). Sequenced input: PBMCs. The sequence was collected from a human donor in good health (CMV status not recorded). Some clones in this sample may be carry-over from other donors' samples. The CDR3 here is CASSEGWGSLTGELFF. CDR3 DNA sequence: TGTGCCAGCAGTGAAGGTTGGGGGAGCCTCACCGGGGAGCTGTTTTTT.